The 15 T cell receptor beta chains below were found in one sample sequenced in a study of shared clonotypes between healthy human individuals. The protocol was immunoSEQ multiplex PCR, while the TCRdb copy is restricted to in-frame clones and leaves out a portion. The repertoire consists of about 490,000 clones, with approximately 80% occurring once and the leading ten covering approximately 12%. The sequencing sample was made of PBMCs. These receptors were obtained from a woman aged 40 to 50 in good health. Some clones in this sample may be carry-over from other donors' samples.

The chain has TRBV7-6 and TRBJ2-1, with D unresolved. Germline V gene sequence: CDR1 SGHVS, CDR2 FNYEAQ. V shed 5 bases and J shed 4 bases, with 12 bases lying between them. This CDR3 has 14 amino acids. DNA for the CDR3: TGTGCCAGCAGCGAGGCTAGAGCTTACAATGAGCAGTTCTTC. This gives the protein CASSEARAYNEQFF.

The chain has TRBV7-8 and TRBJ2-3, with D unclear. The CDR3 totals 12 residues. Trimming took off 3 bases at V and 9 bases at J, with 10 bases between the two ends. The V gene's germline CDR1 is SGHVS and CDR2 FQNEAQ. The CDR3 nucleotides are TGTGCCAGCAGCTTCCCCGGTGGGACGCAGTATTTT. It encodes CASSFPGGTQYF.

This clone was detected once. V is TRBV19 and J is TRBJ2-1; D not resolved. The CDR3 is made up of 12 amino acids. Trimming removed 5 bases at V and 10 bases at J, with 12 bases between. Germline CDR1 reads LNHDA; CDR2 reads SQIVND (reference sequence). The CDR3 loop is CASSLGVGEQFF. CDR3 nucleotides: TGTGCCAGTAGTTTAGGCGTCGGCGAGCAGTTCTTC.

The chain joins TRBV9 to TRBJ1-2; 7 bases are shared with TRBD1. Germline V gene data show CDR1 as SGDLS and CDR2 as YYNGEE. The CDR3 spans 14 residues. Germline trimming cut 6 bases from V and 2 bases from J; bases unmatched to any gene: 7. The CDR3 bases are TGTGCCAGCAATAGACAGGGCTCGAACTATGGCTACACCTTC. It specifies CASNRQGSNYGYTF.

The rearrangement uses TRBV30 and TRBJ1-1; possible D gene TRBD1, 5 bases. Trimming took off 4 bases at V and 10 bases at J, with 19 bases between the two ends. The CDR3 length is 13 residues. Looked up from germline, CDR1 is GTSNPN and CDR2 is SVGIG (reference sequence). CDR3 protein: CAWNIRWGMGAFF. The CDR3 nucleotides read TGTGCCTGGAACATCCGGTGGGGGATGGGAGCTTTCTTT.

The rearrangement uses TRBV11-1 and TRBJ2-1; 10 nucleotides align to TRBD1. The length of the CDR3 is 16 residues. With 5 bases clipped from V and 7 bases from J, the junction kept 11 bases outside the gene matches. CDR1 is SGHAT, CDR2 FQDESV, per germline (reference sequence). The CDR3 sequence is CASSPPTGGARNEQFF. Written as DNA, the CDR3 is TGTGCCAGCAGCCCCCCGACAGGGGGCGCGAGGAATGAGCAGTTCTTC.

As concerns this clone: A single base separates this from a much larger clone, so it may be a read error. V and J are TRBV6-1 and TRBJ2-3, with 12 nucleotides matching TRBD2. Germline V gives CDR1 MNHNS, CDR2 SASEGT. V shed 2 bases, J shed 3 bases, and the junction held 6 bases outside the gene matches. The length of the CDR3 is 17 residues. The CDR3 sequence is CASSEMLAGGRTDTQYF. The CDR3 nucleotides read TGTGCCAGCAGTGAAATGCTAGCGGGAGGGAGGACAGATACGCAGTATTTT.

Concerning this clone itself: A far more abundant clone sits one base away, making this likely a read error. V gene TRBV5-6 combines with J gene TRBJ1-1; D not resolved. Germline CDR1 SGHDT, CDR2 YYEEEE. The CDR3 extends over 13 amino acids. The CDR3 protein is CASSSTSNTGAFF. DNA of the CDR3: TGTGCCAGCAGTTCCACATCGAACACTGGAGCTTTCTTT.

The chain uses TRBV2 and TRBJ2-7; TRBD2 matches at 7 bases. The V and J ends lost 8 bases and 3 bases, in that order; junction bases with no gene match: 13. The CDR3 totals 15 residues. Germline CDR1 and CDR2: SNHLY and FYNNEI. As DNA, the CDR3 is TGTGCCAGCTCCTATGGGCGGGGGAGTTACTACGAGCAGTACTTC. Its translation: CASSYGRGSYYEQYF.

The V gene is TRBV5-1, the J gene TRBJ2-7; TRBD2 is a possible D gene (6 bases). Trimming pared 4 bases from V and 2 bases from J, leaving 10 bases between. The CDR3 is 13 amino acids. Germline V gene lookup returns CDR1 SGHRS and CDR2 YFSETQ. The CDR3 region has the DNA TGCGCCAGCAGCCCGGGACTGGCCTACGAGCAGTACTTC. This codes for CASSPGLAYEQYF.

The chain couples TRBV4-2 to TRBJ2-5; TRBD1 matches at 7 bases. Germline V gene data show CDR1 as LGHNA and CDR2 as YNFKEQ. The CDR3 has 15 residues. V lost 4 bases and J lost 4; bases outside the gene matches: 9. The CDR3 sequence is CASSLETGLGETQYF. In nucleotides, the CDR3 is TGTGCCAGCAGCCTAGAGACAGGGTTAGGAGAGACCCAGTACTTC.

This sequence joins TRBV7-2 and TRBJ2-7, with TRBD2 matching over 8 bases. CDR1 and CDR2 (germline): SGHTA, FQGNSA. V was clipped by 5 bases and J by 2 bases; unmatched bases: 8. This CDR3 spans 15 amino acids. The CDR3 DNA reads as TGTGCCAGCAGCCCTGGACTAGCTGATACCTACGAGCAGTACTTC. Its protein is CASSPGLADTYEQYF.

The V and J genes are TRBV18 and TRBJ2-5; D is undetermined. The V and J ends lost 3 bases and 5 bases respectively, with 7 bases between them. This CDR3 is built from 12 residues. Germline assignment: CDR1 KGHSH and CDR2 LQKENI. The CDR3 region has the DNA TGTGCCAGCTCACCGGGGTTTGAGACCCAGTACTTC. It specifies CASSPGFETQYF.

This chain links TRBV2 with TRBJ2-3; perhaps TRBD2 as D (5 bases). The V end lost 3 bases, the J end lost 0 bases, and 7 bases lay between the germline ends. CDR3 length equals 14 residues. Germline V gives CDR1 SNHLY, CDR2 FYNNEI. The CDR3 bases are TGTGCCAGCAGTGAGCGGACTAGCACAGATACGCAGTATTTT. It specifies CASSERTSTDTQYF.

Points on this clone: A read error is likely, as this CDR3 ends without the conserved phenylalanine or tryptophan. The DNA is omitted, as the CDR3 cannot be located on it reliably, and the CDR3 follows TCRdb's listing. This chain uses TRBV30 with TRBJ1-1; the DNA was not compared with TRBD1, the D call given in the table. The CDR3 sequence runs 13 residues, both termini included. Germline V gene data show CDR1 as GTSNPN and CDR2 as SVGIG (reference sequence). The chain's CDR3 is CAWRAGVNTEASL.